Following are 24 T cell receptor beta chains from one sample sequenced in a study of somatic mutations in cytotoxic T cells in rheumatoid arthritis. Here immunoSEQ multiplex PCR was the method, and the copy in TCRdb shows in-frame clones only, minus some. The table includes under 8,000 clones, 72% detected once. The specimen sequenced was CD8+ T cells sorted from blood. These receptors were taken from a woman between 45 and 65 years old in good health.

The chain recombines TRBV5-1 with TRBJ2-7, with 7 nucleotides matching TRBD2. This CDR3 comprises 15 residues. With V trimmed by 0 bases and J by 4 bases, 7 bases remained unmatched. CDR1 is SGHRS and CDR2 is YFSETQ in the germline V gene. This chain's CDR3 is CASSLVLEREYEQYF. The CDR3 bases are TGCGCCAGCAGCTTGGTTCTCGAGCGGGAATACGAGCAGTACTTC.

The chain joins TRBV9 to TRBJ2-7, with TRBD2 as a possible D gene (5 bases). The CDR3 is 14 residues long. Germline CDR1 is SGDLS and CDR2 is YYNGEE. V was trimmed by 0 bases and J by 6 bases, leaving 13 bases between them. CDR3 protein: CASSVAYRGGEQYF. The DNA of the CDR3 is TGTGCCAGCAGCGTAGCATATCGGGGTGGCGAGCAGTACTTC. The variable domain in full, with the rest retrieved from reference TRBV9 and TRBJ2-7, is DSGVTQTPKHLITATGQRVTLRCSPRSGDLSVYWYQQSLDQGLQFLIQYYNGEERAKGNILERFSAQQFPDLHSELNLSSLELGDSALYFCASSVAYRGGEQYFGPGTRLTVT.

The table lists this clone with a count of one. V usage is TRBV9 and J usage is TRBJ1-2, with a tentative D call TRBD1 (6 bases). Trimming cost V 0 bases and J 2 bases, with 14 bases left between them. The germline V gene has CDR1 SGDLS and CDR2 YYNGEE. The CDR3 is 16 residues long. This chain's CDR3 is CASSVGGQGVNYGYTF. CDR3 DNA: TGTGCCAGCAGCGTAGGGGGGCAGGGAGTGAACTATGGCTACACCTTC.

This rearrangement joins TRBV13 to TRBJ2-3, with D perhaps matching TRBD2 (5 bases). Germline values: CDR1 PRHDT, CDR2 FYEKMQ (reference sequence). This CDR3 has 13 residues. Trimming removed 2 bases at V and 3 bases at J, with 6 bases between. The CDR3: CASSLIATDTQYF. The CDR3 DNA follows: TGTGCCAGCAGCTTAATAGCGACAGATACGCAGTATTTT.

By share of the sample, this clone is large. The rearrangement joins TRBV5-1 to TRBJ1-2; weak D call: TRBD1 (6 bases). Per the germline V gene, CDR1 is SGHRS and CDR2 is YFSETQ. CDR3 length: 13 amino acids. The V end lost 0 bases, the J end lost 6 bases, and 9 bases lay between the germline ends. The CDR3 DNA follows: TGCGCCAGCAGCTTGGCCGAGGGGGATGGCTACACCTTC. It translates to CASSLAEGDGYTF.

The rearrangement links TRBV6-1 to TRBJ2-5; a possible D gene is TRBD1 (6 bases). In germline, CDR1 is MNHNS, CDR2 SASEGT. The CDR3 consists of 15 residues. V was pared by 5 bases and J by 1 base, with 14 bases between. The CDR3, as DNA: TGTGCCAGCAGTACACAGGGCGGGCTCCAAGAGACCCAGTACTTC. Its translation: CASSTQGGLQETQYF.

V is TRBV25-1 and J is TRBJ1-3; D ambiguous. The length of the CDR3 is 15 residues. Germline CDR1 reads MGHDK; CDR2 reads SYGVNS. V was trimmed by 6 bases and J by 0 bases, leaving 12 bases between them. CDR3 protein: CASRNTAFSGNTIYF. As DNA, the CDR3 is TGTGCCAGCAGGAATACAGCCTTCTCTGGAAACACCATATATTTT.

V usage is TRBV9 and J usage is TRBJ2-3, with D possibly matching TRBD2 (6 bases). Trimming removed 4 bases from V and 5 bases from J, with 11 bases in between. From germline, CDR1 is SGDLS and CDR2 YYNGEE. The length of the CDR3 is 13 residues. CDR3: CASSPGEKDTQYF. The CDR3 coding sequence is TGTGCCAGCAGCCCGGGGGAGAAAGATACGCAGTATTTT.

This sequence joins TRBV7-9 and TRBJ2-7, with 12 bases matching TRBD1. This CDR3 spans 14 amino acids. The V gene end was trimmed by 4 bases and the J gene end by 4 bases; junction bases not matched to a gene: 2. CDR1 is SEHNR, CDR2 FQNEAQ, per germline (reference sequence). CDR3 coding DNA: TGTGCCAGCAGCTCGGGACAGGGGGCGTACGAGCAGTACTTC. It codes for CASSSGQGAYEQYF. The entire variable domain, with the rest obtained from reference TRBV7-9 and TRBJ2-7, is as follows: DTGVSQNPRHKITKRGQNVTFRCDPISEHNRLYWYRQTLGQGPEFLTYFQNEAQLEKSRLLSDRFSAERPKGSFSTLEIQRTEQGDSAMYLCASSSGQGAYEQYFGPGTRLTVT.

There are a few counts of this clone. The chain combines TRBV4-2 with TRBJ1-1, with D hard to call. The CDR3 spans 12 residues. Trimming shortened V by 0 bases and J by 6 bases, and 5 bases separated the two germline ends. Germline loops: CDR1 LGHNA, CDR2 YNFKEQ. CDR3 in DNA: TGTGCCAGCAGCCAAGACGGGGCTGAAGCTTTCTTT. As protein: CASSQDGAEAFF.

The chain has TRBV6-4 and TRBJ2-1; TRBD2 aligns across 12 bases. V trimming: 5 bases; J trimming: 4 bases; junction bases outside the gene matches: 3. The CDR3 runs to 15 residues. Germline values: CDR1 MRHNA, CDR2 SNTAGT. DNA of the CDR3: TGTGCCAGCAGTCGGACTAGCGGGGATTACAATGAGCAGTTCTTC. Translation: CASSRTSGDYNEQFF.

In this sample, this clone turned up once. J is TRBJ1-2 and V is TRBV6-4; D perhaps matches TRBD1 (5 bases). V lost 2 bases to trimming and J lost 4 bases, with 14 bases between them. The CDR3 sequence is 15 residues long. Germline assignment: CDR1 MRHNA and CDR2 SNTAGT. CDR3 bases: TGTGCCAGCAGTGACGGGGCAGGGCCCCCCTATGGCTACACCTTC. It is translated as CASSDGAGPPYGYTF.

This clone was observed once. CDR3 in amino acids: CASSGTEPNYGYTF. The CDR3 DNA reads as TGTGCCAGCAGTGGGACAGAACCTAACTATGGCTACACCTTC. This rearrangement joins TRBV6-5 to TRBJ1-2; 7 nucleotides agree with TRBD1. The CDR3 totals 14 residues. Germline CDR1 reads MNHEY; CDR2 reads SVGAGI. With V trimmed by 5 bases and J by 0 bases, 3 bases remained unmatched.

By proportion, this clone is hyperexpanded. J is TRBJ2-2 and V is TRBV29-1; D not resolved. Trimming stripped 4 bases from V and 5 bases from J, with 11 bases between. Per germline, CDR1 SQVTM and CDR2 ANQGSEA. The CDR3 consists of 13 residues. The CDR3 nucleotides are TGCAGCGTTGCAGCTCCCGGGACCGGGGAGCTGTTTTTT. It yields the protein CSVAAPGTGELFF.

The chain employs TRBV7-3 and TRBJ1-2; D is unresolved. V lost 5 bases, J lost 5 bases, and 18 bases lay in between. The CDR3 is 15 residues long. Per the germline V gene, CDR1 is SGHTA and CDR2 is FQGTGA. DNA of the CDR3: TGTGCCAGCAGCCTCGGTGAAGGGAGCTCGTATGGCTACACCTTC. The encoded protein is CASSLGEGSSYGYTF.

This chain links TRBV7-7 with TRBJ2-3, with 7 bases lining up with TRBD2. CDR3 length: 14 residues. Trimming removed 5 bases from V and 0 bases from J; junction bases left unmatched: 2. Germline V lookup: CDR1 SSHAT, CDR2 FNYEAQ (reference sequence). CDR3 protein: CASSHGGSTDTQYF. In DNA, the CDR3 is TGTGCCAGCAGCCACGGGGGGAGCACAGATACGCAGTATTTT.

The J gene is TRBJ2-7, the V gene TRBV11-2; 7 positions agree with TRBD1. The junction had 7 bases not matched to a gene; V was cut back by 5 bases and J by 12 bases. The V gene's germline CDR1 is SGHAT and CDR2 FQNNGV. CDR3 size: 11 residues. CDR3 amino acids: CASSIGQAAYF. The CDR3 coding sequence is TGTGCCAGCAGCATCGGACAGGCCGCGTACTTC.

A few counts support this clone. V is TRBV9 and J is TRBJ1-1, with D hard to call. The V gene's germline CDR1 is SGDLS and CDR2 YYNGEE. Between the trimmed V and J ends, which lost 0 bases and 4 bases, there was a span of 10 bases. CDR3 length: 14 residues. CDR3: CASSVAYRGTEAFF. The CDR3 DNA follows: TGTGCCAGCAGCGTAGCGTACCGAGGCACTGAAGCTTTCTTT.

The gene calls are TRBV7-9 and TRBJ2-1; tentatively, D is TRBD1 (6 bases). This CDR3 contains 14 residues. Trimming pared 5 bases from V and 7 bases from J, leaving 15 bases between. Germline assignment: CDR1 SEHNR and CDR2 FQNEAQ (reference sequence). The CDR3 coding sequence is TGTGCCAGCAGCAACCGGGACAACACTAATGAGCAGTTCTTC. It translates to CASSNRDNTNEQFF.

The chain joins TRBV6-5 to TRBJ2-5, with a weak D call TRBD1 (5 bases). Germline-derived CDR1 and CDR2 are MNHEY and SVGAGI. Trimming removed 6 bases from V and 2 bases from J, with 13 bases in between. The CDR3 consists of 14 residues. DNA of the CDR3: TGTGCCAGCAGCTCCGACAGTGTTCAAGAGACCCAGTACTTC. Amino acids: CASSSDSVQETQYF.

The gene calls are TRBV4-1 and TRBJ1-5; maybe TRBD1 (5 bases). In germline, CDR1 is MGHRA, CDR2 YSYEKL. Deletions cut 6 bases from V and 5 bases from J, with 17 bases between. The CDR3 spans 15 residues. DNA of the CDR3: TGCGCCAGCAGTCAAACTAAGCAGGGCCATCAGCCCCAGCATTTT. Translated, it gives CASSQTKQGHQPQHF.

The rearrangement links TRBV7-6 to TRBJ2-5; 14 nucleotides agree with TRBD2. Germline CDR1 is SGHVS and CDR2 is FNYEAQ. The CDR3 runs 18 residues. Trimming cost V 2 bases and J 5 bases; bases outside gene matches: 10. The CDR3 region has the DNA TGTGCCAGCAGCTTAACCGGGACTAGCGGGGGTACCGGGGAGACCCAGTACTTC. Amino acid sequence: CASSLTGTSGGTGETQYF.

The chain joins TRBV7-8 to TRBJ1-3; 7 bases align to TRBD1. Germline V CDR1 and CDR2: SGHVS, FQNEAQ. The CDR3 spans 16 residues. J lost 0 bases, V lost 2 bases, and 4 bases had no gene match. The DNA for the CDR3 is TGTGCCAGCAGCTTACCCGGGACAGACTCTGGAAACACCATATATTTT. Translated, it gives CASSLPGTDSGNTIYF. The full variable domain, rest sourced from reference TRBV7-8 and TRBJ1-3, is GAGVSQSPRYKVAKRGQDVALRCDPISGHVSLFWYQQALGQGPEFLTYFQNEAQLDKSGLPSDRFFAERPEGSVSTLKIQRTQQEDSAVYLCASSLPGTDSGNTIYFGEGSWLTVV.

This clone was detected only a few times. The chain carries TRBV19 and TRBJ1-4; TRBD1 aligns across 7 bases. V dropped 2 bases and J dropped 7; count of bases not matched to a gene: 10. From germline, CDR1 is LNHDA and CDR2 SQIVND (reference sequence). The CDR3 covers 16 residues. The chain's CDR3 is CASSILFRDRFEKLFF. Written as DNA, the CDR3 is TGTGCCAGTAGTATACTGTTCCGGGACAGATTTGAAAAACTGTTTTTT.